The source of this T cell receptor beta chain is a study of blood T cell repertoires in COVID-19. Study-wide background: Whether acute or convalescent, the COVID-19 samples came from the United States, Italy and Spain. Sources were T cells, B-cell-depleted T cells, or PBMCs; the material itself was cDNA or gDNA.

Trimming cost V 4 bases and J 0 bases, with 16 bases left between them. Germline-derived CDR1 and CDR2 are SGDLS and YYNGEE. CDR3 size: 16 residues. Original analysis: Reference gene primer amplification gave estimated nucleated cell counts. Here immunoSEQ multiplex PCR was the method, and the copy in TCRdb shows in-frame clones only, minus some. Clonal size and the V and J genes are those of that table, whereas D and trimming came from the DNA. The sample holds about 670,000 clones; 80% to 90% are singletons and the top ten take approximately 0.25%. The TCR comes from a woman under 30 with acute or convalescent COVID-19. This chain joins TRBV9 and TRBJ1-1, with D perhaps matching TRBD1 (6 bases). The sequenced sample consisted of peripheral blood. The CDR3 DNA reads TGTGCCAGCAGCCCACCGGCGGGGGCGGTGAACACTGAAGCTTTCTTT. Translating gives CASSPPAGAVNTEAFF.